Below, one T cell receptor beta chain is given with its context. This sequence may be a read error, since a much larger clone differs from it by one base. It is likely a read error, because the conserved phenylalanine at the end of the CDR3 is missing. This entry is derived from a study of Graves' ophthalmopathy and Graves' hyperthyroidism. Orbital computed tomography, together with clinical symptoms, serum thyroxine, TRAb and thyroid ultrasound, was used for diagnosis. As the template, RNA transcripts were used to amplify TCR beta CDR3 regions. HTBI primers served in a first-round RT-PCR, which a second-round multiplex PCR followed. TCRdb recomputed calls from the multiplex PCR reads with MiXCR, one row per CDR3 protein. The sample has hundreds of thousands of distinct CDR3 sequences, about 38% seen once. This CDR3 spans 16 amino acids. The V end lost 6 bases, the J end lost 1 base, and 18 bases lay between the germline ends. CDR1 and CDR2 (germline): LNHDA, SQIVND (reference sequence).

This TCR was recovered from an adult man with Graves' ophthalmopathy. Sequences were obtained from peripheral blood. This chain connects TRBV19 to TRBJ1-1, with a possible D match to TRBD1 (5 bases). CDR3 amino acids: CASRPTPGTANTEAFI. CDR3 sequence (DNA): TGTGCCAGTAGACCGACTCCCGGGACGGCGAACACTGAAGCTTTCATT.